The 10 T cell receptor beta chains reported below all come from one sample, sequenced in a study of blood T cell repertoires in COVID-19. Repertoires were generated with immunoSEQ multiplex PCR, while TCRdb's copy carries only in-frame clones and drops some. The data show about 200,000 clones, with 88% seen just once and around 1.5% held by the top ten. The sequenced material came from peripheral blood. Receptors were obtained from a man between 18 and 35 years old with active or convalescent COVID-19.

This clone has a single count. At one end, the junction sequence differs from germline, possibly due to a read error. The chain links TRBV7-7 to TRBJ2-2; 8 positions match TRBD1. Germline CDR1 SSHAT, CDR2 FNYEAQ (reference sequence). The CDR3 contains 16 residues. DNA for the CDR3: TGTGCTAGCAGCCAACTATTGACAGGGGAGACCGGGGAGCTGTTTTTT. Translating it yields CASSQLLTGETGELFF.

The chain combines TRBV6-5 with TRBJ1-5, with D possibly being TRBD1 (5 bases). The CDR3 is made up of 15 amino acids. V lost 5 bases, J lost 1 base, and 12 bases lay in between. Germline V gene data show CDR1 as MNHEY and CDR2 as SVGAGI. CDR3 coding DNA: TGTGCCAGCAGTACCCGGCCAGGGAGCAATCAGCCCCAGCATTTT. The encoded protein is CASSTRPGSNQPQHF.

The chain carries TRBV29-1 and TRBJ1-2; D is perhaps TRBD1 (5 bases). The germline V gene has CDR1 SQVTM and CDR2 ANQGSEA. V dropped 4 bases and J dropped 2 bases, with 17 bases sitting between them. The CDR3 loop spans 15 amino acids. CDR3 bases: TGCAGCGTTGGATTGGATACAGGTTCCAACTATGGCTACACCTTC. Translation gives CSVGLDTGSNYGYTF.

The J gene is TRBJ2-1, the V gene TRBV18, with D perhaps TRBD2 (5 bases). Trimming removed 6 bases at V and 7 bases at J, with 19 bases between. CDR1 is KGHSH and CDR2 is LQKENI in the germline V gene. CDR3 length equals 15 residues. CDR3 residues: CASSRRGSGWNEQFF. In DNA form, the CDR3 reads TGTGCCAGCTCCCGTCGAGGGTCGGGGTGGAATGAGCAGTTCTTC.

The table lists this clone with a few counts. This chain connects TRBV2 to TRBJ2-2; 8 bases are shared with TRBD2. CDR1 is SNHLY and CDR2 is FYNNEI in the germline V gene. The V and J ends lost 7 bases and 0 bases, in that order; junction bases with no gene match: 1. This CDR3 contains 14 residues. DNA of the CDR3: TGTGCCAGCAAGCGGGGGACGAACACCGGGGAGCTGTTTTTT. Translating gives CASKRGTNTGELFF.

The CDR3 is CASSLPAGGSNEQFF. The CDR3 nucleotides are TGTGCCAGCAGCTTGCCAGCGGGAGGGAGCAATGAGCAGTTCTTC. V and J are TRBV5-4 and TRBJ2-1; TRBD2 matches at 10 bases. There are 15 residues in the CDR3. The V gene's germline CDR1 is SGHNT and CDR2 YYREEE (reference sequence). J lost 6 bases, V lost 1 base, and 4 bases had no gene match.

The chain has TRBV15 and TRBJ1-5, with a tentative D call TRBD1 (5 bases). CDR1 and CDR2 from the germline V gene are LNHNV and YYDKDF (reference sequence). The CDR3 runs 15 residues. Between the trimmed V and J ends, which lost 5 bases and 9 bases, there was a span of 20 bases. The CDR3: CATSPLEGLRGPQHF. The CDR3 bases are TGTGCCACCAGCCCTCTAGAGGGACTTCGGGGGCCCCAGCATTTT.

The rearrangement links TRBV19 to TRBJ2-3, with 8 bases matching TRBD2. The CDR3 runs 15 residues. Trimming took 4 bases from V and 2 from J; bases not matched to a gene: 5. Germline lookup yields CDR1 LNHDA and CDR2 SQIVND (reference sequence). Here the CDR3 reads CASSRGGGSTDTQYF. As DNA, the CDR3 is TGTGCCAGTAGTAGGGGCGGGGGGTCCACAGATACGCAGTATTTT.

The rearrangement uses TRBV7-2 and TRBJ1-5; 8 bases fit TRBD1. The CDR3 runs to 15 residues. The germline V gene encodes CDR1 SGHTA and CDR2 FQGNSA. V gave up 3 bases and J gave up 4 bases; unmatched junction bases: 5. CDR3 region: CASSLDRVSNQPQHF. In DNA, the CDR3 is TGTGCCAGCAGCTTGGACAGGGTTAGTAATCAGCCCCAGCATTTT.

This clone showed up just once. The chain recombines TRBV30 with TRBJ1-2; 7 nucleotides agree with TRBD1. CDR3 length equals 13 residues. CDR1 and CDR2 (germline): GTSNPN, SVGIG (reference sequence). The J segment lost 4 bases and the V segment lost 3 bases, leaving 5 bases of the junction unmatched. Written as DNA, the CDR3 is TGTGCCTGGAGCCCGGGACAGCCCTATGGCTACACCTTC. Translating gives CAWSPGQPYGYTF.